This TCR beta chain was recorded in a study of blood T cell repertoires in COVID-19. TCRdb's copy holds only in-frame clones and misses some; the assay was immunoSEQ multiplex PCR. The profile shows about 120,000 clones, 80% to 90% of them singletons. The CDR3 is 16 residues long. In germline, CDR1 is KGHDR, CDR2 SFDVKD. J gave up 0 bases and V 5 bases, and 6 bases lay outside the gene matches. Input material: peripheral blood. The TCR originated in a human donor in a cohort sampled during active COVID-19. The chain is built from TRBV24-1 and TRBJ2-3, with 8 bases aligning to TRBD1. The CDR3 loop reads CATSARQGKSTDTQYF. CDR3 nucleotide sequence: TGTGCCACCAGTGCCCGACAGGGGAAAAGCACAGATACGCAGTATTTT.